This TCR beta chain was retrieved from a study of molecular identifiers for immune sequencing clone quantification. Trimming left V 7 bases short and J 6 bases short, with 12 bases between. The CDR3 totals 12 residues. TCRdb re-derived calls from the PCR reads in MiXCR, one entry per CDR3 protein. The sample shows hundreds of thousands of distinct CDR3 sequences, less than 30% of them seen only once. A remark on this clonotype: Antigen unknown.

Overall study findings and caveats: Clonotypes surpassing 20 RNA copies contained over 97% of effector molecules, versus under 1% in naive cells. In cases of identical TCR molecules sharing a barcode, highly expanded clone sizes could be underestimated.

The sequencing input was naive CD8+ T cells from blood, with Jurkat cell RNA spiked in. Specified subset: FACS-sorted CD8+CD4-CCR7+CD45RA+ naive T cells. V usage is TRBV12-3 or TRBV12-4 and J usage is TRBJ1-1; D is undetermined. The receptor was isolated from a human donor in good health. Some libraries in this study had Jurkat cell RNA spiked in. DNA of the CDR3: TGTGCCAGCAATTTGGGGAATGCTGAAGCTTTCTTT. Protein product: CASNLGNAEAFF.